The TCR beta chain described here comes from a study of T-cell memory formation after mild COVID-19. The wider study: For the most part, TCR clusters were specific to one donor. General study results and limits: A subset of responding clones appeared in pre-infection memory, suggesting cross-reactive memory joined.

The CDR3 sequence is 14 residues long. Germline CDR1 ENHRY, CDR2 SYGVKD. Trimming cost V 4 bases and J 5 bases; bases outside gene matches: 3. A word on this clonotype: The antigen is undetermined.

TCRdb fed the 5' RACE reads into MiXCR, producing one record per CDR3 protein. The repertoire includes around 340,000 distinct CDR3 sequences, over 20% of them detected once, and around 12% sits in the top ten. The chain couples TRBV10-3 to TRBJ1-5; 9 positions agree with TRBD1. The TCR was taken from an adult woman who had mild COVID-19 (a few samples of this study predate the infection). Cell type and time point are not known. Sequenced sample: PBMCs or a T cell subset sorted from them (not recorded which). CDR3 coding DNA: TGTGCCATCAGTGGGGACAGGGATTATCAGCCCCAGCATTTT. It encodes CAISGDRDYQPQHF.